The clone carrying this T cell receptor (beta chain) showed up just a few times. What it binds is not known. The data were taken from a study of beta chain features in type 1 diabetes. The study, taken as a whole, reports: Among patients with Type 1 diabetes, TCRB CDR3s were moderately but significantly shorter in every one of the four CD4+ subsets. Unsettled here was the matter of whether HLA type influences TCRB rearrangement.

Per the germline V gene, CDR1 is SGDLS and CDR2 is YYNGEE. V dropped 5 bases and J dropped 5 bases, with 14 bases sitting between them. There are 14 residues in the CDR3. The study reverse transcribed the entire isolated RNA, so it sequenced expressed TCRB transcripts. Measured with immunoSEQ multiplex PCR; TCRdb has only the in-frame clones, and not every one. The sample lists hundreds of thousands of clones; around 15% were seen once. The specimen was naive CD4+ T cells from blood. This TCR came from a man aged 18 to 29 with type 1 diabetes. The V gene is TRBV9, the J gene TRBJ1-5; tentatively, D is TRBD1 (5 bases). The CDR3 coding sequence is TGTGCCAGCAGTGAACACCCGGGGGATCAGCCCCAGCATTTT. Its translation is CASSEHPGDQPQHF.